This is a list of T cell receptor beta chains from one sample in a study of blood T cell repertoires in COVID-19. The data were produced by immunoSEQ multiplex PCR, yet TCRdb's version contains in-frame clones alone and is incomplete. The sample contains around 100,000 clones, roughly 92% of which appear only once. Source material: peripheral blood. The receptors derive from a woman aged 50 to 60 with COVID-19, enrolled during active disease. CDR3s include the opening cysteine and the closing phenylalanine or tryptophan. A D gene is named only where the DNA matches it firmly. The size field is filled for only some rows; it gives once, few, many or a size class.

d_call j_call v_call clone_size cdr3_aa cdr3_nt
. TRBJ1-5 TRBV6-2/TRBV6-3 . CASSYSGFGDQPQHF TGTGCCAGCAGTTACTCCGGGTTCGGAGATCAGCCCCAGCATTTT
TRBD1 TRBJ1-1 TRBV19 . CASSRQGKYTEAFF TGTGCCAGTAGTAGACAGGGAAAGTACACTGAAGCTTTCTTT
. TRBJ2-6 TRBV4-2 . CASSQFFTGSYSGANVLTF TGTGCCAGCAGCCAATTTTTCACAGGATCCTACTCTGGGGCCAACGTCCTGACTTTC
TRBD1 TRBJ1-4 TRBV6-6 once CASSYVGTVDEKLFF TGTGCCAGCAGCTACGTGGGGACAGTCGATGAAAAACTGTTTTTT
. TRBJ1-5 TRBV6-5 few CASKSRNQPQHF TGTGCCAGCAAGAGCCGCAATCAGCCCCAGCATTTT
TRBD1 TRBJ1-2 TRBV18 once CASSPGQGNPNYGYTF TGTGCCAGCTCACCAGGACAGGGGAACCCTAACTATGGCTACACCTTC
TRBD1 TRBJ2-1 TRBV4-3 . CASSQNRGWDEQFF TGCGCCAGCAGCCAAAACAGGGGTTGGGATGAGCAGTTCTTC
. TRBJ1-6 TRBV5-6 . CASSFLQDPYNSPLHF TGTGCCAGCAGCTTCTTACAGGATCCCTATAATTCACCCCTCCACTTT
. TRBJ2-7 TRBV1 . CTSSHLPGFGEQYF TGCACCAGCAGCCACCTACCCGGGTTTGGCGAGCAGTACTTC
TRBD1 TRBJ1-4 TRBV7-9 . CASSSTGPMNEKLFF TGTGCCAGCAGCTCGACAGGGCCTATGAATGAAAAACTGTTTTTT
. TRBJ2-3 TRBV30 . CAWSDRSDTQYF TGTGCCTGGAGTGACAGGTCAGATACGCAGTATTTT
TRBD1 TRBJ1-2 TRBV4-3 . CASSQEPQGGYGYTF TGCGCCAGCAGCCAAGAACCGCAGGGGGGTTATGGCTACACCTTC
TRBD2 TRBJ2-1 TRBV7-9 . CASSLELAGGPDEQFF TGTGCCAGCAGCTTAGAACTAGCGGGGGGGCCCGATGAGCAGTTCTTC
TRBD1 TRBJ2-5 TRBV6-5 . CASRNADRGEETQYF TGTGCCAGCAGAAACGCAGACAGGGGAGAAGAGACCCAGTACTTC
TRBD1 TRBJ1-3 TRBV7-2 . CASSRRQGSGNTIYF TGTGCCAGCAGCCGTCGACAGGGATCTGGAAACACCATATATTTT
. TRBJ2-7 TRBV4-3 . CASSPGNGEQYF TGCGCCAGCAGCCCGGGTAACGGCGAGCAGTACTTC
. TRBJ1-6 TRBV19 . CASSMQNRLASSYNSPLHF TGTGCCAGTAGTATGCAGAACAGATTAGCGAGCTCCTATAATTCACCCCTCCACTTT
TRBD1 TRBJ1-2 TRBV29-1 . CSALQGVYGYTF TGCAGCGCCCTACAGGGGGTCTATGGCTACACCTTC
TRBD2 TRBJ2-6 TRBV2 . CASSPPGGAGANVLTF TGTGCCAGCAGTCCCCCGGGGGGGGCTGGGGCCAACGTCCTGACTTTC
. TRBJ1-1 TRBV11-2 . CASSLINLGSPNTEAFF TGTGCCAGCAGCTTAATCAATTTGGGCAGCCCGAACACTGAAGCTTTCTTT
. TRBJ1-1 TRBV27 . CASSPRGTEAFF TGTGCCAGCAGCCCCAGGGGAACTGAAGCTTTCTTT
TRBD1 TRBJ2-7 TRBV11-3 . CASSSVPGQGVAQYF TGTGCCAGCAGCTCTGTACCGGGACAGGGGGTTGCGCAGTACTTC
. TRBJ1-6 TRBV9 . CASSDVQGYNSYNSPLHF TGTGCCAGCAGCGATGTACAGGGCTACAACTCCTATAATTCACCCCTCCACTTT
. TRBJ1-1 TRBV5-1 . CASSIPGRLNTEAFF TGCGCCAGCAGCATCCCGGGGAGATTGAACACTGAAGCTTTCTTT
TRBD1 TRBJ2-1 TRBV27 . CASRWDRLYNEQFF TGTGCCAGCAGATGGGACAGGCTTTACAATGAGCAGTTCTTC
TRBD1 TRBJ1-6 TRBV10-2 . CASSEFGGGGSPLHF TGCGCCAGCAGTGAATTCGGAGGGGGCGGGTCACCCCTCCACTTT
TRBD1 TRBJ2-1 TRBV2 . CASRIRQGNSYNEQFF TGTGCCAGCAGGATCAGACAGGGAAATTCCTACAATGAGCAGTTCTTC
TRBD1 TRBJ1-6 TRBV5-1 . CASSSPDRDNSPLHF TGCGCCAGCAGCTCCCCCGACAGGGATAATTCACCCCTCCACTTT